This TCR beta chain derives from a study of Graves' ophthalmopathy and Graves' hyperthyroidism. With 4 bases clipped from V and 4 bases from J, the junction kept 6 bases outside the gene matches. In germline, CDR1 is SQVTM, CDR2 ANQGSEA. The CDR3 runs 13 residues. Amplification of TCR beta CDR3 regions used RNA transcripts. RT-PCR in the first round used HTBI primers; a second-round multiplex PCR followed. One entry per CDR3 protein results from TCRdb running MiXCR on the multiplex PCR reads. The profile covers 500,000 to 600,000 distinct CDR3 sequences, with less than 40% appearing a single time and around 4% taken by the ten largest.

V usage is TRBV29-1 and J usage is TRBJ1-1, with TRBD1 matching over 7 bases. This receptor was taken from an adult man with Graves' hyperthyroidism. The sequenced sample was peripheral blood or thyroid tissue (not recorded which). As DNA, the CDR3 is TGCAGCGTTGGCGTACAGGGGATCACTGAAGCTTTCTTT. This translates into CSVGVQGITEAFF.